A selection of T cell receptor beta chains follows, all from one sample in a study of T cells after yellow fever vaccination. TCRdb re-called the 5' RACE reads with MiXCR, one entry per CDR3 protein. Here the sample spans a few hundred thousand distinct CDR3 sequences, under 5% being singletons. The sample consisted of PBMCs, taken 5 days after the yellow fever booster vaccination. The receptors were sampled from a man between 18 and 29 years old who received the YFV17D yellow fever vaccine. Both conserved end residues are part of each CDR3. A D gene is named only where the DNA matches it firmly. Clone size is shown for a subset of rows, as once, few, many or a class of expanded clone.

J,V,D,size,DNA,CDR3
TRBJ2-1,TRBV20-1,NA,many,TGCAGTGCCAGTCCGGGGTCCTACAATGAGCAGTTCTTC,CSASPGSYNEQFF
TRBJ2-3,TRBV20-1,NA,NA,TGCAGTGCTCATCACCGTGGCACAGATACGCAGTATTTT,CSAHHRGTDTQYF
TRBJ1-5,TRBV6-4,NA,few,TGTGCCAGCAGTGGGGCCGGATATAGCAATCAGCCCCAGCATTTT,CASSGAGYSNQPQHF
TRBJ1-1,TRBV7-9,NA,many,TGTGCCAGCAGCTCCCCCAGGGAGGCTGAAGCTTTCTTT,CASSSPREAEAFF
TRBJ2-3,TRBV5-1,TRBD2,few,TGCGCCAGCAGCCTCCCTAGCGGGGCAATCACAGATACGCAGTATTTT,CASSLPSGAITDTQYF
TRBJ2-1,TRBV9,NA,few,TGTGCCAGCAGCGCCCGGGGGGACAACTCCTACAATGAGCAGTTCTTC,CASSARGDNSYNEQFF
TRBJ2-5,TRBV7-3,TRBD2,few,TGTGCCAGCAGCTTAATGGGAGGGGAAGAGACCCAGTACTTC,CASSLMGGEETQYF
TRBJ1-1,TRBV5-1,TRBD1,many,TGCGCCAGCAGCACCGCAGGGGGTCTGGGCACTGAAGCTTTCTTT,CASSTAGGLGTEAFF
TRBJ2-3,TRBV20-1,TRBD2,NA,TGCAGTGCTAGCCCGTTCGGGGGGGCCTTTCCAGATACGCAGTATTTT,CSASPFGGAFPDTQYF
TRBJ2-1,TRBV29-1,TRBD2,NA,TGCAGCGTTGAAGAAGCGGGGGACTCCTACAATGAGCAGTTCTTC,CSVEEAGDSYNEQFF
TRBJ1-5,TRBV7-2,NA,many,TGTGCCAGCCGCCAAGGGGGATGGGGTCAGCCCCAGCATTTT,CASRQGGWGQPQHF
TRBJ2-1,TRBV5-1,NA,many,TGCGCCAGCAGCGCTCTAAGCTACAATGAGCAGTTCTTC,CASSALSYNEQFF
TRBJ2-7,TRBV3-1,NA,NA,TGTGCCAGCAGTGATTGGGACTCCTACGAGCAGTACTTC,CASSDWDSYEQYF
TRBJ2-7,TRBV7-9,TRBD2,NA,TGTGCCGGCAGCTTAGTTAGCGGGGGTTACGAGCAGTACTTC,CAGSLVSGGYEQYF
TRBJ2-2,TRBV18,NA,NA,TGTGCCAGCTCACCATTGACCTCTGAACGGACTGGGGAGCTGTTTTTT,CASSPLTSERTGELFF
TRBJ2-3,TRBV25-1,NA,NA,TGTGCCAGCAGTGGGTTCTGGGGACATACGCAGTATTTT,CASSGFWGHTQYF
TRBJ1-4,TRBV6-1,NA,few,TGTGCCAGCAGTGTTTATGCGAGTGAAAAACTGTTTTTT,CASSVYASEKLFF
TRBJ1-1,TRBV20-1,TRBD1,many,TGCAGTGCTAGAGCTTCGGACAGGGGTGGCACTGAAGCTTTCTTT,CSARASDRGGTEAFF
TRBJ2-5,TRBV7-2,TRBD1,many,TGTGCCAGCAGCTTCGACAGGGTGGAGACCCAGTACTTC,CASSFDRVETQYF
TRBJ2-1,TRBV12-3/TRBV12-4,NA,NA,TGTGCCAGCAGCCGAGGACTTCATTCCTACAATGAGCAGTTCTTC,CASSRGLHSYNEQFF
TRBJ1-4,TRBV7-2,TRBD1,NA,TGTGCCAGCGGAAAGGGGGCTAGGGAAAAACTGTTTTTT,CASGKGAREKLFF
TRBJ1-2,TRBV20-1,NA,NA,TGCAGTGCTCCCTCTATTACAGGCCTCGGAAAGGGCTACACCTTC,CSAPSITGLGKGYTF
TRBJ2-3,TRBV20-1,TRBD2,many,TGCAGTGCTACATCCATGGGGCTAGCGGGGGGGCCAGTTCCCCGTACGCAGTATTTT,CSATSMGLAGGPVPRTQYF
TRBJ1-3,TRBV7-9,NA,many,TGTGCCAGCAGCTTACAGGGGAGCTCTGGAAACACCATATATTTT,CASSLQGSSGNTIYF
TRBJ1-1,TRBV5-6,NA,few,TGTGCCAGCAGCTTGTGGATAGGTACTGAAGCTTTCTTT,CASSLWIGTEAFF
TRBJ1-4,TRBV6-1,NA,NA,TGTGCCAGCAGTGAAAATTCGCCGACCTGGGGGGAACTGTTTTTT,CASSENSPTWGELFF
TRBJ2-3,TRBV6-6,NA,few,TGTGCCAGCACCCCGGGCCAACCAGCCACGCAGTATTTT,CASTPGQPATQYF
TRBJ2-7,TRBV20-1,NA,few,TGCAGTGCCTCCCGGGGATCCTACGAGCAGTACTTC,CSASRGSYEQYF
TRBJ2-1,TRBV12-3/TRBV12-4,TRBD1,few,TGTGCCAGCAGTTTCCTGGGACAGGATTACAATGAGCAGTTCTTC,CASSFLGQDYNEQFF
TRBJ2-1,TRBV3-1,NA,NA,TGTGCCAGCAGCCAATGGGGGTCCGGGACGGCATACAATGAGCAGTTCTTC,CASSQWGSGTAYNEQFF
TRBJ2-3,TRBV5-1,TRBD2,NA,TGCGCCAGCAGCTTGGAAGCTAGCGGGGGCACAGATACGCAGTATTTT,CASSLEASGGTDTQYF
TRBJ1-1,TRBV14,TRBD1,few,TGTGCCAGCAGCCATATAGGGGGACAGGGTAAAGCTTTCTTT,CASSHIGGQGKAFF
TRBJ2-1,TRBV18,NA,few,TGTGCCAGCTCACCACGGCAGGGGAGCGGGAATGAGCAGTTCTTC,CASSPRQGSGNEQFF
TRBJ2-7,TRBV5-1,TRBD2,NA,TGCGCCAGCACCCCCTGGGGGGGGTCCTACGAGCAGTACTTC,CASTPWGGSYEQYF
TRBJ2-1,TRBV5-1,TRBD2,many,TGCGCCAGCAGCTCTCTAGCGGGGCTGTACAATGAGCAGTTCTTC,CASSSLAGLYNEQFF
TRBJ2-7,TRBV20-1,NA,few,TGCAGTGCTAGAGAAGACGGTACTCCGGATTACTACGAGCAGTACTTC,CSAREDGTPDYYEQYF
TRBJ1-4,TRBV7-9,NA,many,TGTGCCAGCAGCTCCCCCCGCCGGGCAACTAATGAAAAACTGTTTTTT,CASSSPRRATNEKLFF
TRBJ2-7,TRBV12-3/TRBV12-4,TRBD2,few,TGTGCCAGCAGTGATGCGGGGGGCGGCTCCTACGAGCAGTACTTC,CASSDAGGGSYEQYF
TRBJ1-1,TRBV19,NA,few,TGTGCCAGTAGTTTGGAGATCTCGAACACTGAAGCTTTCTTT,CASSLEISNTEAFF
TRBJ1-1,TRBV19,NA,few,TGTGCCAGTAGTACCGCGGCAGGGGTGAACACTGAAGCTTTCTTT,CASSTAAGVNTEAFF
TRBJ1-2,TRBV12-3/TRBV12-4,NA,NA,TGTGCCAGCAGCCGCCGTACTGAACCTATCTATGGCTACACCTTC,CASSRRTEPIYGYTF
TRBJ1-4,TRBV28,TRBD1,many,TGTGCCACACAGGGGGCGAATGAAAAACTGTTTTTT,CATQGANEKLFF
TRBJ2-7,TRBV10-3,NA,NA,TGTGCCACGCTAGGGGCCTACGAGCAGTACTTC,CATLGAYEQYF
TRBJ2-1,TRBV20-1,NA,many,TGCAGTGCTAGCGGGCGGTCGAGTGAGCAGTTCTTC,CSASGRSSEQFF
TRBJ2-5,TRBV5-1,TRBD2,NA,TGCGCCAGCAGCTTGTCTAGCGGTAAACAAGAGACCCAGTACTTC,CASSLSSGKQETQYF
TRBJ2-1,TRBV5-1,NA,many,TGCGCCAGCGCGATGGGGTTTGTAGACTACAATGAGCAGTTCTTC,CASAMGFVDYNEQFF
TRBJ2-1,TRBV12-3/TRBV12-4,TRBD2,many,TGTGCCAGCAGTTTCCTAGCGGGGGGGCTATTTGATGAGCAGTTCTTC,CASSFLAGGLFDEQFF
TRBJ1-2,TRBV24-1,NA,NA,TGTGCCACCAGTGACCCCTCGAGGGGCTACACCTTC,CATSDPSRGYTF
TRBJ2-6,TRBV27,NA,few,TGTGCCAGCAGTTTATTATCGGTCCGTGGGGCCAACGTCCTGACTTTC,CASSLLSVRGANVLTF
TRBJ1-1,TRBV10-3,TRBD1,NA,TGTGCCATCAGTGCGACAGGGGTTTGGAACACTGAAGCTTTCTTT,CAISATGVWNTEAFF
TRBJ1-1,TRBV7-2,NA,few,TGTGCCAGCAGCTTAGGAGAAGGGCACACTGAAGCTTTCTTT,CASSLGEGHTEAFF
TRBJ2-3,TRBV5-1,TRBD2,many,TGCGCCAGCAGCTCCGGACTAGCGGGGGTGAAGTCAGATACGCAGTATTTT,CASSSGLAGVKSDTQYF
TRBJ2-3,TRBV14,TRBD1,few,TGTGCCAGCAGCCGCCCGGGACAGGAGCACACAGATACGCAGTATTTT,CASSRPGQEHTDTQYF
TRBJ1-3,TRBV12-3/TRBV12-4,NA,many,TGTGCCAGCGGTCCTAACGGTGGAAACACCATATATTTT,CASGPNGGNTIYF
TRBJ2-7,TRBV30,TRBD1,few,TGTGCCTGGAGTGTATTGGGGGACAGGGGCGAGCAGTACTTC,CAWSVLGDRGEQYF